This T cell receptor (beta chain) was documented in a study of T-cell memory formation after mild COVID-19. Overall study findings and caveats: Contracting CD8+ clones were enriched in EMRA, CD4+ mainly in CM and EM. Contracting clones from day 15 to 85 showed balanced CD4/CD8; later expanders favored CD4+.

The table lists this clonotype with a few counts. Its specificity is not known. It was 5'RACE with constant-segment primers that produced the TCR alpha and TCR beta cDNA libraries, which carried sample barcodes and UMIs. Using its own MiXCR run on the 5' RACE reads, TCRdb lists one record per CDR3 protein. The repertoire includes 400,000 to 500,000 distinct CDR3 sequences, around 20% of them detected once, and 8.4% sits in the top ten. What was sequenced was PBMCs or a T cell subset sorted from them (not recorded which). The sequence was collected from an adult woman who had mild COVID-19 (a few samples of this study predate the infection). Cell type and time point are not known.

The DNA of the CDR3 is TGCAGTGCTACAGGGAAGAGAAACACTGAAGCTTTCTTT. Its translation is CSATGKRNTEAFF. V gene TRBV20-1 combines with J gene TRBJ1-1; the D gene is possibly TRBD1 (5 bases). This CDR3 is built from 13 residues. The V gene lost 4 bases and the J gene lost 2 bases, with 11 bases spanning the gap. Germline CDR1 and CDR2: DFQATT and SNEGSKA (reference sequence).